This T cell receptor (beta chain) was identified in a study of human T cells and chemical hapten exposure. Study summary: Enrolled patients were predominantly female and had alopecia areata, totalis or universalis. The study traced per-sample TCR yield variation mainly to small differences in pooled library volumes. Whole-study findings and limits: Expanded TCRs formed significantly more large CDR3 similarity clusters than controls.

This clonotype was counted at least ten times. The antigen is undetermined. This CDR3 has 13 amino acids. Trimming at V came to 3 bases and at J to 3 bases, leaving 3 bases not matched to a gene. In germline, CDR1 is DFQATT, CDR2 SNEGSKA (reference sequence). Stated time point: patch test 2, 6 weeks after DPC sensitization. Treatment defined: therapeutic diphenylcyclopropenone sensitization with weekly scalp DPC. Individual cDNA molecules each carried unique molecular identifiers attached by the library. Via MiXCR, TCRdb re-called the RACE reads, giving one row per CDR3 protein. This sample has approximately 96,000 distinct CDR3 sequences, with about 9% found just once.

The TCR was taken from a woman aged 40 to 50 with alopecia areata. Some clones in this sample may be carry-over from other donors' samples. This specimen consisted of whole blood, obtained in connection with sensitization to the hapten diphenylcyclopropenone (DPC). The chain couples TRBV20-1 to TRBJ2-7, with 9 nucleotides matching TRBD2. CDR3 DNA: TGCAGTGCTAGGGGACTAGCTGACTACGAGCAGTACTTC. Encoded protein: CSARGLADYEQYF.